These 21 T cell receptor beta chains originate from one sample sequenced in a study of T cell repertoires in cytomegalovirus infection (dated by TCRdb to about 2019). Sequencing instrument: Illumina HiSeq 1500. In TCRdb, the public reads were trimmed at Q25 with fastp and aligned with MiXCR, with productive beta chains retained. Identical CDR3 proteins give one entry, which carries the most common genes and DNA. The sample table contains 640,000 or so distinct CDR3 sequences; only one count was recorded for roughly 30% of them. In total, the top ten clones hold about 18% of the sample. Taken with the paper, the label for treatment or condition translates to: in vitro stimulation with specific CMV peptide epitopes to enrich CMV-specific T cells. Which antigens these TCRs recognize remains unknown. The sample consisted of cultured PBMCs, taken from culture after CMV antigen stimulation. The receptors stem from a human donor in good health (CMV status not recorded). Some clones in this sample may be carry-over from other donors' samples.

The rearrangement uses TRBV19 and TRBJ2-1, with D maybe TRBD1 (7 bases). V lost 7 bases to trimming and J lost 0 bases, with 16 bases between them. Germline loops: CDR1 LNHDA, CDR2 SQIVND (reference sequence). The CDR3 length is 16 residues. The CDR3 is CASITGAGSSYNEQFF. DNA for the CDR3: TGTGCCAGTATCACAGGGGCGGGGAGCTCCTACAATGAGCAGTTCTTC. The full variable domain, its missing parts supplied by reference TRBV19 and TRBJ2-1, is DGGITQSPKYLFRKEGQNVTLSCEQNLNHDAMYWYRQDPGQGLRLIYYSQIVNDFQKGDIAEGYSVSREKKESFPLTVTSAQKNPTAFYLCASITGAGSSYNEQFFGPGTRLTVL.

The V gene is TRBV12-3 or TRBV12-4, the J gene TRBJ2-1, with 15 bases that match TRBD2. V lost 3 bases to trimming and J lost 8 bases; unmatched junction nucleotides: 5. The CDR3 has 16 residues. CDR3: CASSLGTSGGNDEQFF. The CDR3 DNA follows: TGTGCCAGCAGTTTGGGGACTAGCGGGGGGAACGATGAGCAGTTCTTC.

The chain uses TRBV7-9 and TRBJ2-5, with 8 bases that match TRBD2. V lost 2 bases, J lost 5 bases, and 4 bases stayed unmatched. This CDR3 is 14 amino acids long. Germline assignment: CDR1 SEHNR and CDR2 FQNEAQ (reference sequence). CDR3 amino acids: CASSLRLAKETQYF. The DNA of the CDR3 is TGTGCCAGCAGCTTAAGACTAGCGAAGGAGACCCAGTACTTC. The complete variable domain, with remaining parts taken from reference TRBV7-9 and TRBJ2-5, reads DTGVSQNPRHKITKRGQNVTFRCDPISEHNRLYWYRQTLGQGPEFLTYFQNEAQLEKSRLLSDRFSAERPKGSFSTLEIQRTEQGDSAMYLCASSLRLAKETQYFGPGTRLLVL.

This clonotype turned up a few times. One end of the junction fails to match germline, which may point to a read error. V is TRBV19 and J is TRBJ1-1, with 8 bases matching TRBD1. Germline V CDR1 and CDR2: LNHDA, SQIVND (reference sequence). This CDR3 has 14 amino acids. CDR3 loop: CANSSGTGNTEAFF. The CDR3 region has the DNA TGTGCCAATAGTTCCGGGACAGGGAACACTGAAGCTTTCTTT.

The genes are TRBV28 and TRBJ2-5; D is unresolved. Germline CDR1 reads MDHEN; CDR2 reads SYDVKM. The V and J ends lost 6 bases and 2 bases respectively, with 13 bases between them. This CDR3 spans 14 amino acids. CDR3 coding DNA: TGTGCCAGCAGCACCCTTCCGGCGCAAGAGACCCAGTACTTC. This gives the protein CASSTLPAQETQYF.

The chain links TRBV20-1 to TRBJ2-2; D unclear. Germline V lookup: CDR1 DFQATT, CDR2 SNEGSKA (reference sequence). Trimming shortened V by 1 base and J by 1 base, and 13 bases separated the two germline ends. The CDR3 extends over 16 amino acids. The CDR3 DNA reads as TGCAGTGCTAGAGGGTCCCTCCAACGGAACACCGGGGAGCTGTTTTTT. It specifies CSARGSLQRNTGELFF.

This clonotype was picked up a small number of times. This rearrangement joins TRBV11-2 to TRBJ2-7, with D perhaps given as TRBD1 or TRBD2 (5 bases each). This CDR3 has 15 residues. The V gene lost 4 bases and the J gene lost 3 bases, with 16 bases spanning the gap. Per germline, CDR1 SGHAT and CDR2 FQNNGV. The chain's CDR3 is CASSSGSNGGYEQYF. For the CDR3, the DNA is TGTGCCAGCAGCTCCGGGTCAAATGGGGGCTACGAGCAGTACTTC.

This clonotype came up a few times. This rearrangement joins TRBV19 to TRBJ1-3, with D possibly TRBD1 on 6 matching bases. The germline gives CDR1 LNHDA, CDR2 SQIVND (reference sequence). V lost 6 bases and J 0 bases, leaving 15 bases between the germline ends. The CDR3 contains 16 residues. This chain's CDR3 is CASRPPDRTSGNTIYF. The CDR3, as DNA: TGTGCCAGTAGACCTCCTGACAGGACCTCTGGAAACACCATATATTTT.

The gene calls are TRBV6-5 and TRBJ2-7, with D possibly being TRBD2 (5 bases). CDR3 size: 13 residues. Germline CDR1 is MNHEY and CDR2 is SVGAGI. Trimming stripped 6 bases from V and 2 bases from J, with 11 bases between. The CDR3 DNA sequence: TGTGCCAGCAGCCGGACGACTACCTACGAGCAGTACTTC. It codes for CASSRTTTYEQYF.

The rearrangement uses TRBV4-1 and TRBJ1-2; tentative D call: TRBD1 (5 bases). Trimming removed 3 bases at V and 0 bases at J, with 11 bases between. CDR1 is MGHRA, CDR2 YSYEKL, per germline. This CDR3 is built from 15 residues. As DNA, the CDR3 is TGCGCCAGCAGCCACCTAGACAGAACTAACTATGGCTACACCTTC. Encoded protein: CASSHLDRTNYGYTF.

The genes are TRBV12-3 or TRBV12-4 and TRBJ2-1; D is perhaps TRBD2 (6 bases). This CDR3 is 14 amino acids long. V was cut by 10 bases and J by 2 bases, with 15 bases left in between. The CDR3 here is CAIHNGSTYNEQFF. The CDR3 DNA is TGTGCCATCCACAACGGGAGTACCTACAATGAGCAGTTCTTC.

The table lists this clonotype with a few counts. This chain connects TRBV7-9 to TRBJ1-1; TRBD1 aligns across 8 bases. The CDR3 is made up of 16 amino acids. Trimming removed 8 bases from V and 3 bases from J; junction bases left unmatched: 14. Germline V gene sequence: CDR1 SEHNR, CDR2 FQNEAQ (reference sequence). CDR3 sequence: CASDRTGTYGDTEAFF. DNA of the CDR3: TGTGCCAGCGATCGGACAGGGACGTACGGGGACACTGAAGCTTTCTTT.

The genes are TRBV11-2 and TRBJ2-7; the D gene could be TRBD1 or TRBD2 (6 bases each). This CDR3 comprises 14 residues. CDR1 is SGHAT and CDR2 is FQNNGV in the germline V gene. Trimming cost V 7 bases and J 7 bases, with 20 bases left between them. CDR3 in amino acids: CASMAEGGKWEQYF. In DNA, the CDR3 is TGTGCCAGCATGGCGGAGGGGGGAAAATGGGAGCAGTACTTC.

This chain joins TRBV7-6 and TRBJ1-2, with 8 bases matching TRBD1. V shed 6 bases and J 2 bases; nucleotides not matched to a gene: 8. The CDR3 extends over 15 amino acids. Germline V gene lookup returns CDR1 SGHVS and CDR2 FNYEAQ. CDR3 nucleotides: TGTGCCAGCAGTCCTTATAGGACAGGGAACTATGGCTACACCTTC. This codes for CASSPYRTGNYGYTF.

The CDR3 DNA follows: TGTGCCAGCAGCGGGCTACAGGGGATTGGGGGGTACGAGCAGTACTTC. Translating gives CASSGLQGIGGYEQYF. The rearrangement uses TRBV11-2 and TRBJ2-7; a possible D gene is TRBD1 (7 bases). CDR1 SGHAT and CDR2 FQNNGV come from the germline V gene. The CDR3 is 16 residues long. V shed 5 bases and J shed 4 bases, with 21 bases lying between them.

This clonotype has just a few counts. The chain links TRBV7-2 to TRBJ2-5; D ambiguous. CDR3 length: 14 residues. Germline CDR1 reads SGHTA; CDR2 reads FQGNSA. V lost 5 bases, J lost 5 bases, and 15 bases lay in between. CDR3: CASSRALIVETQYF. CDR3 DNA: TGTGCCAGCAGCCGCGCTCTGATAGTTGAGACCCAGTACTTC.

The V and J genes are TRBV7-8 and TRBJ2-5; D remains ambiguous. Trimming shortened V by 3 bases and J by 7 bases, and 9 bases separated the two germline ends. Germline CDR1 SGHVS, CDR2 FQNEAQ. This CDR3 region has 12 residues. CDR3 in amino acids: CASSLTEVTQYF. CDR3 nucleotides: TGTGCCAGCAGCTTGACTGAGGTGACCCAGTACTTC.

This clonotype was seen only once. The chain is built from TRBV6-2 or TRBV6-3 and TRBJ2-7; D gene unclear. The CDR3 is made up of 13 amino acids. The germline CDR1 and CDR2 sequences are MNHEY and SVGEGT. Trimming left V 6 bases short and J 5 bases short, with 14 bases between. Written as DNA, the CDR3 is TGTGCCAGCAGGACCGGGTATCAGAACGAGCAGTACTTC. This sequence encodes CASRTGYQNEQYF.

The table lists this clonotype with a count of one. The rearrangement joins TRBV20-1 to TRBJ2-3; TRBD2 agrees at 9 bases. With V trimmed by 6 bases and J by 2 bases, 9 bases remained unmatched. Germline-derived CDR1 and CDR2 are DFQATT and SNEGSKA (reference sequence). CDR3 length: 15 residues. The chain's CDR3 is CSARPASGTTDTQYF. The CDR3 nucleotides read TGCAGTGCCCGCCCCGCTAGCGGGACCACAGATACGCAGTATTTT.

The chain carries TRBV5-1 and TRBJ1-4, with D tentatively TRBD1 (5 bases). The germline V gene encodes CDR1 SGHRS and CDR2 YFSETQ. The CDR3 is 13 amino acids. V was pared by 4 bases and J by 8 bases, with 12 bases between. The CDR3 coding sequence is TGCGCCAGCAGCGTCGCTCGGGGGGAAAAACTGTTTTTT. Protein product: CASSVARGEKLFF.

V is TRBV2 and J is TRBJ2-2, with D possibly matching TRBD2 (5 bases). Germline V gene lookup returns CDR1 SNHLY and CDR2 FYNNEI. The V end lost 3 bases, the J end lost 1 base, and 9 bases lay between the germline ends. The CDR3 loop spans 15 amino acids. DNA for the CDR3: TGTGCCAGCAGTGATGTCGGGAAGAACACCGGGGAGCTGTTTTTT. It specifies CASSDVGKNTGELFF.